This T cell receptor (beta chain) appears in the sequencing data of a study of early T cells in non-severe SARS-CoV-2 infection. Study-level information: The sequenced material was bulk RNA from unsorted whole blood, and its chains were unpaired. Study-level results: In VDJdb matching, anti-spike CD8 responses were favored while private and CD4 specificities went missing.

Individual cDNA molecules each received unique molecular identifiers attached to them. TCRdb called the 5' RACE reads again in MiXCR, with one record for every CDR3 protein. The profile shows tens of thousands of distinct CDR3 sequences, approximately 6.3% of them singletons. This clonotype has a count of ten or more. No antigen is known for it. The CDR3 runs 14 residues. CDR1 is MDHEN and CDR2 is SYDVKM in the germline V gene. V dropped 6 bases and J dropped 8; count of bases not matched to a gene: 11. The clonotype comes from an adult who was a healthcare worker with PCR-confirmed SARS-CoV-2 infection or an uninfected control (not recorded which). The source material was whole blood, sampled at baseline. The chain has TRBV28 and TRBJ1-2, with 8 bases that match TRBD1. Here the CDR3 reads CASRDSGGRLGYTF. In DNA form, the CDR3 reads TGTGCCAGCAGAGACTCAGGGGGCCGGTTGGGCTACACCTTC.